Reported below is one TCR beta chain. This sample is drawn from a study of shared clonotypes between healthy human individuals. Germline values: CDR1 KGHSH, CDR2 LQKENI. This CDR3 is 18 amino acids long. V was pared by 3 bases and J by 2 bases, with 22 bases between. Clones were sequenced by immunoSEQ multiplex PCR, and TCRdb holds only the in-frame ones, with some missing. This table has 2 million to 3 million clones, roughly nine tenths appearing once. The source material was naive CD4+ T cells sorted from blood. Specified subset: CD45RA+ positively selected. This rearrangement joins TRBV18 to TRBJ1-1; possible D gene TRBD1, 6 bases. The sequence came from a man aged 18 to 29 in good health. CDR3 DNA: TGTGCCAGCTCACCCAACCGGGACACCAATTTCATTAACACTGAAGCTTTCTTT. Its protein product is CASSPNRDTNFINTEAFF.